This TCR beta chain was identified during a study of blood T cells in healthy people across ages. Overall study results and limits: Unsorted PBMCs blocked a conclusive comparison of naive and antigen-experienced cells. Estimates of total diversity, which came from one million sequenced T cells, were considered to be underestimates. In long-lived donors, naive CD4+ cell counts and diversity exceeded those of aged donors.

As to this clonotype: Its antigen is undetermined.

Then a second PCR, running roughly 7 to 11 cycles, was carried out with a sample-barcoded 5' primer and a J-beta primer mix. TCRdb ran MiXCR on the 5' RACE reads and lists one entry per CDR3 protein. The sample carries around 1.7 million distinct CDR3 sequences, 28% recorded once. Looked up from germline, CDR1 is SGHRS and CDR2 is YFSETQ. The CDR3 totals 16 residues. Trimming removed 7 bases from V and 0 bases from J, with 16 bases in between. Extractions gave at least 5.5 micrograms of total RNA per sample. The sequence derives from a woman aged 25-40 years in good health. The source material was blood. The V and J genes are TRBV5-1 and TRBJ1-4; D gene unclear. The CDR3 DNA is TGCGCCAGCGGCCCCCGAACAGCATCAACTAATGAAAAACTGTTTTTT. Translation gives CASGPRTASTNEKLFF. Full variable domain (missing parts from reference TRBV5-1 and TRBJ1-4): KAGVTQTPRYLIKTRGQQVTLSCSPISGHRSVSWYQQTPGQGLQFLFEYFSETQRNKGNFPGRFSGRQFSNSRSEMNVSTLELGDSALYLCASGPRTASTNEKLFFGSGTQLSVL.